This TCR beta chain was observed in a study of graft-versus-host responses after intestinal transplantation listed by TCRdb under 2021. For the wider study: The transplants that recipients got were multivisceral, liver-intestinal, or isolated intestinal. All recipients received anti-thymocyte globulin induction followed by maintenance tacrolimus and steroids for around 3 years. After intestinal transplantation, graft-versus-host and host-versus-graft alloreactive T cell clones were followed in the graft, circulation and bone marrow using bulk TCR-beta CDR3 sequencing. Alloreactive clones were identified by sequencing pre-transplant mixed lymphocyte reaction products and comparing them with unstimulated pre-transplant donor and recipient T cells. Of the 20 to 25 intestinal transplant recipients enrolled in the cohort, one of whom was a retransplant, a few patients without pretransplant specimens were excluded. A peak of at least 4% donor T cells among recipient peripheral blood mononuclear cells was the definition used for donor T cell macrochimerism. Samples from a few later patients were sequenced in-house on an Illumina MiSeq with MiXCR processing rather than by the commercial service.

The time point tag for this specimen amounts to: cells obtained before transplantation from donor or recipient. CD3+CD4+ and CD3+CD8+ populations were FACS-sorted from unstimulated pre-transplant donor and recipient cells taken from spleen or lymph nodes. Details on this clone: Which antigen it targets is not known. Per-nucleotide qualities are absent, and no much larger clonotype sits a single base away.

Study-wide findings and limitations: The relatively low number and heterogeneity of intestinal transplant patients limited the conclusions. GvH clones were detected in recipient bone marrow, and some appeared earlier in ileal mucosa or blood, consistent with an intestinal mucosal origin. Early after transplant, peak levels of circulating GvH clones were found to be associated with declines in HvG clones. High GvH to HvG T cell clonal ratios were observed in the allografts of patients with donor T cell macrochimerism.

V was cut back by 6 bases and J by 1 base, leaving a gap of 13 bases between them. The CDR3 covers 14 residues, taking in both the cysteine and the phenylalanine. Only the CDR3 DNA stays, 42 bases, in frame from base 1. The germline V gene sets CDR1 to MRHNA and CDR2 to SNTAGT. The library was obtained by the immunoSEQ multiplex PCR assay. In most patients, genomic DNA was isolated using the Qiagen DNeasy Blood and Tissue Kit and sent frozen to Adaptive Biotechnologies for TCR sequencing. Adaptive Biotechnologies carried out high-throughput TCR-beta CDR3 sequencing of genomic DNA for most patients. The original pipeline was this. Adaptive's ImmunoSEQ software was the source of the TCR sequencing data for roughly 19 patients, while a few other patients were processed with MiXCR and VDJtools. CD4 versus CD8 sorting errors were corrected by removing sequences found in both subsets at a frequency ratio below 5:1. CDR3 nucleotide sequences shared between donor and recipient were removed because the origin of such sequences could not be assigned. At least 2-fold expansion over unstimulated cells and a minimum CFSE-low frequency of 0.002% (template counts) or 0.001% (read counts) were required for clones to be classified as alloreactive. Clones detected in sequenced pre-transplant spleen, lymph node, or MLR CFSE-low populations of the donor or recipient were defined as mappable. The cumulative frequency of alloreactive clones was calculated as a percentage of all sequences, weighted by copy number. Drawn from immuneACCESS, this table holds only the in-frame rearrangements with V and J called that TCRdb kept. Clones are partly lost; checked studies trace under half to an unresolved V gene and leave the rest unexplained. Clonal size and the V and J genes are those of that table, whereas D and trimming came from the DNA. The sample has about 100,000 clones on record, about 88% of them singletons. Around 0.95% of the sample is taken by the ten largest.

The specimen was unstimulated CD4+ T cells sorted from spleen or lymph node cells, collected before transplant. Here the chain combines TRBV6-4 and TRBJ2-7, with a tentative D call of TRBD1 or TRBD2, each matching 5 bases. The origin of this receptor is a human donor who was the organ donor for an intestinal transplant. Here is the DNA: TGTGCCAGCAGCACCCGGGACGGTTCCTACGAGCAGTACTTC. It translates as CASSTRDGSYEQYF.